This T cell receptor (beta chain) is from a study of cytomegalovirus exposure and HLA in healthy donors. Study observations and caveats: Upon later analysis, TCR association rates were observed to vary by HLA locus, being highest for DRB1 and lowest for HLA-C. The authors listed approximately 160 TCR beta chains as cytomegalovirus-associated.

From germline, CDR1 is SGDLS and CDR2 YYNGEE. The CDR3 has 16 amino acids. Vbeta (60) and Jbeta (13) primers were used in the PCR. Profiling relied on immunoSEQ multiplex PCR, and the TCRdb table lists in-frame clones only, not all of them. Of hundreds of thousands of clones listed, 77% are singletons. Points on this clone: Antigen unknown. One end of the junction does not line up with germline, which may come from a read error. Different DNA sequences within this sample yield the same CDR3.

Sequenced sample: PBMCs. The rearrangement uses TRBV9 and TRBJ1-2; TRBD1 matches 7 bases. The origin of this receptor is a woman aged 55-69 years in good health and CMV-seropositive. This CDR3 is CASSVGPLTGYYGYTF. The CDR3 nucleotides are TGTGCCAGCAGCGTAGGCCCCCTGACAGGGTACTATGGCTACACTTTC.